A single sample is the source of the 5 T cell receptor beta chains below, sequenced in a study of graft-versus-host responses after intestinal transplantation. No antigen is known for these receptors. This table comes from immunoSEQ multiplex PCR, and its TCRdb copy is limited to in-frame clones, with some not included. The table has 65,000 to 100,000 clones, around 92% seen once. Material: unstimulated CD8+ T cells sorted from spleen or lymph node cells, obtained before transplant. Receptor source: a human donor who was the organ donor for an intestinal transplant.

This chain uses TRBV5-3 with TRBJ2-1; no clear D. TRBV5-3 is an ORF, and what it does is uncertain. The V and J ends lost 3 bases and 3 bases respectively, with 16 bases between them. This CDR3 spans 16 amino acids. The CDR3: CARSSQALLRYNEQFF. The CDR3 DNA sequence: TGTGCCAGAAGCTCCCAGGCCCTCCTCCGCTACAATGAGCAGTTCTTC.

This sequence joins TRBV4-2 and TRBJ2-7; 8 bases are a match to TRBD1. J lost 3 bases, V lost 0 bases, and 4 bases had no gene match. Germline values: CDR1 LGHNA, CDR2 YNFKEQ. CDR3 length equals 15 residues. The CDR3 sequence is CASSQERTGFYEQYF. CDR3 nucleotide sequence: TGTGCCAGCAGCCAAGAAAGGACAGGGTTCTACGAGCAGTACTTC.

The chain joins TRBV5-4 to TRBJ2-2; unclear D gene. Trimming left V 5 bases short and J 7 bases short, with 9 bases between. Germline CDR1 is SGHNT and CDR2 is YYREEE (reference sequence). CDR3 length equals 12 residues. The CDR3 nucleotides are TGTGCCAGCAGGCCTCTGAGCGGGGAGCTGTTTTTT. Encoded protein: CASRPLSGELFF.

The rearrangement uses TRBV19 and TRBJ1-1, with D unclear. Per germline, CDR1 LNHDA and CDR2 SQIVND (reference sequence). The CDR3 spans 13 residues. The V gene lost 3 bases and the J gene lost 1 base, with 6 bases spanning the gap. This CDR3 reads CASSIARNTEAFF. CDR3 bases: TGTGCCAGTAGTATTGCCAGGAACACTGAAGCTTTCTTT.

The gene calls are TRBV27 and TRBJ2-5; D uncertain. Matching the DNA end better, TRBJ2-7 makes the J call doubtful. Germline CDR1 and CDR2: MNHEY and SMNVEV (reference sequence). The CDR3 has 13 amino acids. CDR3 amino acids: CASSLSGNYEQYF. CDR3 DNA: TGTGCCAGCAGTTTATCAGGAAACTACGAGCAGTACTTC.